This T cell receptor beta chain stems from a study of cytomegalovirus exposure and HLA in healthy donors. Study-wide background: Most donors, about 82% of 350 to 450 genotyped, fell in the Caucasian-associated ancestry cluster. Broader study findings: Relative to the approximately 700-donor mean, N-insertions were reportedly fewer in an Asian-associated ancestry cluster in a later analysis.

PCR used 60 Vbeta primers and 13 Jbeta primers. Clones were sequenced by immunoSEQ multiplex PCR, and TCRdb holds only the in-frame ones, with some missing. The data show 150,000 to 200,000 clones, with roughly 74% seen just once and roughly 10% held by the top ten. As for this clone: The antigen is undetermined.

Trimming left V 4 bases short and J 7 bases short, with 8 bases between. Germline CDR1 and CDR2: SGHTA and FQGTGA. The CDR3 extends over 12 amino acids. This sequence joins TRBV7-3 and TRBJ2-1, with D maybe TRBD2 (5 bases). The origin of this receptor is a man between 18 and 29 years old in good health and CMV-seropositive. Sequenced input: PBMCs. CDR3 sequence reads: CASSSQRNEQFF. The CDR3 DNA reads TGTGCCAGCAGCTCCCAGCGGAATGAGCAGTTCTTC.